Sequencing of this T cell receptor beta chain was carried out in a study of identical twins. TCRdb processed the 5' RACE reads anew with MiXCR; each CDR3 protein has one entry. The table includes 450,000 or so distinct CDR3 sequences, 20% to 25% detected once. The V end lost 2 bases, the J end lost 2 bases, and 14 bases lay between the germline ends. This CDR3 is 16 amino acids long. Germline CDR1 SGHAT, CDR2 FQDESV (reference sequence). A further study also used this sample, focusing on T cells expressing NK-cell markers.

Sequenced: CD4+ T cells sorted from blood. The receptor comes from a woman under 30 in good health. This chain joins TRBV11-1 and TRBJ2-3; D is uncertain. The CDR3: CASSLKTVPFTDTQYF. CDR3 DNA: TGTGCCAGCAGCTTAAAGACGGTGCCCTTCACAGATACGCAGTATTTT.